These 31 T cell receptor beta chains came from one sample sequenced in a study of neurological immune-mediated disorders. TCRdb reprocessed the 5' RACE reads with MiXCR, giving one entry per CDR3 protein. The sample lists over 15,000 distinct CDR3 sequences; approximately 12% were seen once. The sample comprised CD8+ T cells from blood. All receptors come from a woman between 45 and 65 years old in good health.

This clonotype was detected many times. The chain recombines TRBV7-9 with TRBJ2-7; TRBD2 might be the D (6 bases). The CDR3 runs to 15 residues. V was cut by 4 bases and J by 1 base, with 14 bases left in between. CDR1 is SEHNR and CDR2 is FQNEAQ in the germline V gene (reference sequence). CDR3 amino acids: CASSSLAEVSYEQYF. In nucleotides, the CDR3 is TGTGCCAGCAGCTCCTTAGCGGAAGTTTCCTACGAGCAGTACTTC.

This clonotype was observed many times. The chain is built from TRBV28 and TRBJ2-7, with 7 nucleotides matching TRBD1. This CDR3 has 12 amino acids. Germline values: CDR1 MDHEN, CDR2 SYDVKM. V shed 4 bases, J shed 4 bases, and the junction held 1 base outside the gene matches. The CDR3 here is CASSSGGYEQYF. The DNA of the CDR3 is TGTGCCAGCAGTTCAGGGGGATACGAGCAGTACTTC.

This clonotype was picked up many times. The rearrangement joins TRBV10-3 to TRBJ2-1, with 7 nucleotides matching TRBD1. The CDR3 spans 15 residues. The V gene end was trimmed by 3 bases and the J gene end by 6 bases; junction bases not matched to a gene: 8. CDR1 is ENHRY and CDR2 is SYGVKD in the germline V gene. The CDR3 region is CAISDYRGGGNEQFF. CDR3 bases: TGTGCCATCAGTGACTACAGGGGTGGGGGCAATGAGCAGTTCTTC.

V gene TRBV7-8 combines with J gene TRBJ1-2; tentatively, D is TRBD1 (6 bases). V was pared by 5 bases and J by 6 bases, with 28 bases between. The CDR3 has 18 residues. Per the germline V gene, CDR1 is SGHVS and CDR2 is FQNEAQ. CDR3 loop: CASSTLEGGAAGVNGYTF. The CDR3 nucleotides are TGTGCCAGCAGCACTCTTGAAGGGGGGGCGGCTGGTGTCAATGGCTACACCTTC.

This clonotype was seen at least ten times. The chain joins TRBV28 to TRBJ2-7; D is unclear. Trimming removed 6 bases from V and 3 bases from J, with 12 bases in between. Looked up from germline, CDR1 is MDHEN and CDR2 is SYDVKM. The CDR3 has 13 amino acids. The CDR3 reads CASRSGQNYEQYF. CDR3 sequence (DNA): TGTGCCAGCAGGAGTGGCCAGAACTACGAGCAGTACTTC.

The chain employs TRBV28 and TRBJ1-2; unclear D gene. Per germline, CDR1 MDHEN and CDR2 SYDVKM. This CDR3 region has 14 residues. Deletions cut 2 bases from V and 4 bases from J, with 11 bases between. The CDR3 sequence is CASSLGSRTYGYTF. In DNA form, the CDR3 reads TGTGCCAGCAGTTTAGGGTCCCGGACCTATGGCTACACCTTC.

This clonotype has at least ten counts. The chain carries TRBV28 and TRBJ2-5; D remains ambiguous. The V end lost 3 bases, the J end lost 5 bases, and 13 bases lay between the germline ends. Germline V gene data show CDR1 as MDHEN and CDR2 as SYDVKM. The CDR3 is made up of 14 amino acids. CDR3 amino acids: CASSFLAAPETQYF. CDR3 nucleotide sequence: TGTGCCAGCAGTTTTCTGGCAGCCCCGGAGACCCAGTACTTC.

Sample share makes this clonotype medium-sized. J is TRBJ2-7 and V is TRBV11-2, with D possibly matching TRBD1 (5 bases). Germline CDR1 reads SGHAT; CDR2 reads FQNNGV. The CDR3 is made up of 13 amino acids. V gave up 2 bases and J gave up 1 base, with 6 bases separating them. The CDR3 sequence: CASSLKGSYEQYF. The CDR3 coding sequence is TGTGCCAGCAGCTTAAAGGGGTCCTACGAGCAGTACTTC.

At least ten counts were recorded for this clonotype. CDR3 residues: CASSLGLVSPDEQFF. DNA for the CDR3: TGCGCCAGCAGCTTGGGACTAGTGTCCCCCGATGAGCAGTTCTTC. The chain couples TRBV5-1 to TRBJ2-1; a weak D match, TRBD2 (6 bases). CDR1 and CDR2 (germline): SGHRS, YFSETQ. The CDR3 sequence is 15 residues long. Between the trimmed V and J ends, which lost 0 bases and 8 bases, there was a span of 15 bases.

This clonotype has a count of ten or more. CDR3 loop: CASSGTERLAGGSYEQYF. In DNA form, the CDR3 reads TGTGCCAGCAGTGGGACTGAACGACTAGCGGGAGGTTCTTACGAGCAGTACTTC. V is TRBV2 and J is TRBJ2-7, with 13 bases aligning to TRBD2. This CDR3 spans 18 amino acids. After removal of 4 bases from V and 4 bases from J, the junction contained 13 bases not matched to a gene. CDR1 and CDR2 from the germline V gene are SNHLY and FYNNEI.

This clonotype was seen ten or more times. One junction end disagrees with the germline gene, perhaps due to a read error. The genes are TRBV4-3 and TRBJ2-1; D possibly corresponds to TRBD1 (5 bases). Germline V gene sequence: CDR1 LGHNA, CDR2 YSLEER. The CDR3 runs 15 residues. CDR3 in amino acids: CASRQDSESYNEQFF. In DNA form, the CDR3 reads TGCGCCAGCAGACAAGACAGCGAATCCTACAATGAGCAGTTCTTC.

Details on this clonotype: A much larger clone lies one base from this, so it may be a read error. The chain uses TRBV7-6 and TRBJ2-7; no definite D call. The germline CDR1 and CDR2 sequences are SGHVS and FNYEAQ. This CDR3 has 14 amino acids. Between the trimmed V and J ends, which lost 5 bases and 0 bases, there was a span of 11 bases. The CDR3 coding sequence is TGTGCCAGCAGCCCCCGGTACGGCTCCTACGAGCAGTACTTC. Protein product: CASSPRYGSYEQYF.

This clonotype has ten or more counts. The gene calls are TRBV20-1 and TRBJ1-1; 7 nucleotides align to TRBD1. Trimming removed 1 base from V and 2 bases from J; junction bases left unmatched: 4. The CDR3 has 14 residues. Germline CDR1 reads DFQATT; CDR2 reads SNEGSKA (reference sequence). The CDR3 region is CSARGQGRNTEAFF. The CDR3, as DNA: TGCAGTGCTAGAGGACAGGGAAGAAACACTGAAGCTTTCTTT.

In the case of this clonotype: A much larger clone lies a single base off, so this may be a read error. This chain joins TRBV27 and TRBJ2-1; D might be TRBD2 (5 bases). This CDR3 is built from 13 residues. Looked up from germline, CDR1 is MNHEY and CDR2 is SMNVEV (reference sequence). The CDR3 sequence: CTSSEGSTREQFF. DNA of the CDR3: TGTACCAGCAGTGAGGGTTCCACGCGCGAGCAGTTCTTC.

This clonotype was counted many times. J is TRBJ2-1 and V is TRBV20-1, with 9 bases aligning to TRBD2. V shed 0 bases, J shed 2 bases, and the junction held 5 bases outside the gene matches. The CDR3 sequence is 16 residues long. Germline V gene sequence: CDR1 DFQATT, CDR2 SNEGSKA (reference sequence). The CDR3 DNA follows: TGCAGTGCTAGAGATTCTAGGACTAGCGCCTACAATGAGCAGTTCTTC. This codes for CSARDSRTSAYNEQFF.

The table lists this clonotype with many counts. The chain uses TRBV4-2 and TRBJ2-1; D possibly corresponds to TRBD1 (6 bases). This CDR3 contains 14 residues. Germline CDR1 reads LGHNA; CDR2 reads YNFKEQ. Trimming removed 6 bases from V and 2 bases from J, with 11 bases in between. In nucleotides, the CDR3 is TGTGCCAGCAGACCGACAGGAACCTACAATGAGCAGTTCTTC. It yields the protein CASRPTGTYNEQFF.

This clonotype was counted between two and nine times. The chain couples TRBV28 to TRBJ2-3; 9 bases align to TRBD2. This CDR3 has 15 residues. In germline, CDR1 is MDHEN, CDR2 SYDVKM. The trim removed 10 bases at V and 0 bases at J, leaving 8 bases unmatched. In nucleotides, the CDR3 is TGTGCCATCGCGGGGGGGCCTACTAGCACAGATACGCAGTATTTT. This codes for CAIAGGPTSTDTQYF.

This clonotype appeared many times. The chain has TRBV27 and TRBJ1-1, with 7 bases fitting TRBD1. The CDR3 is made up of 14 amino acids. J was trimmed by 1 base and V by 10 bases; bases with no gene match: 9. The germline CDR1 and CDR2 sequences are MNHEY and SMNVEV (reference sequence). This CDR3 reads CATRGMAANTEAFF. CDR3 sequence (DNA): TGTGCCACCAGGGGGATGGCAGCGAACACTGAAGCTTTCTTT.

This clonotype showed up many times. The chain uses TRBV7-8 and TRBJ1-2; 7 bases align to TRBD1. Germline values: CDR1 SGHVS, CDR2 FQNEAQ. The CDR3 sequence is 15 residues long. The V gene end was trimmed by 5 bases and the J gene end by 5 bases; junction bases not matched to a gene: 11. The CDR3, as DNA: TGTGCCAGCAGCCCCTTAACAGGGGACGAATATGGCTACACCTTC. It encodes CASSPLTGDEYGYTF. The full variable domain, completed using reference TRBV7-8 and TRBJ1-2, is GAGVSQSPRYKVAKRGQDVALRCDPISGHVSLFWYQQALGQGPEFLTYFQNEAQLDKSGLPSDRFFAERPEGSVSTLKIQRTQQEDSAVYLCASSPLTGDEYGYTFGSGTRLTVV.

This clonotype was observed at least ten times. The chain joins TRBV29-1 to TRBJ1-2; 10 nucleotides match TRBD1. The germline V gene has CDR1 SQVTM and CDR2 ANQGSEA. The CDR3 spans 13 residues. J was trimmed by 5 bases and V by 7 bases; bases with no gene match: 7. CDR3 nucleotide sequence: TGCAGCGGACGGACAGGGGGAAGTTATGGCTACACCTTC. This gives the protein CSGRTGGSYGYTF.

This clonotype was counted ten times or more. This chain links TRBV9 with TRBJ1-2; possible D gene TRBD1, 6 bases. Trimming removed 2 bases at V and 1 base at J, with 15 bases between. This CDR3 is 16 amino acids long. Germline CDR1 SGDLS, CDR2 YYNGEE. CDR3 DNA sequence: TGTGCCAGCAGCGTTGAAATCGGGACAAATAACTATGGCTACACCTTC. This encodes CASSVEIGTNNYGYTF.

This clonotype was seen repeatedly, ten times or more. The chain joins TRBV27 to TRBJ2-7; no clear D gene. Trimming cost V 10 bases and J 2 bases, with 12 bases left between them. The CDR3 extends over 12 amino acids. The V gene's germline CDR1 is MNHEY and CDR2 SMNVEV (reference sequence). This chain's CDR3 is CATRGSPYEQYF. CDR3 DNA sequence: TGTGCCACCCGCGGCAGTCCCTACGAGCAGTACTTC.

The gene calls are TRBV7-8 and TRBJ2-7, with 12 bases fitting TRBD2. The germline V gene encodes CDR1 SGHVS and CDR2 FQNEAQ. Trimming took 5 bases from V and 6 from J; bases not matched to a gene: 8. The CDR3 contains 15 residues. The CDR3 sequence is CASSDRLAGVAEQYF. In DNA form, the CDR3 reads TGTGCCAGCAGCGACAGACTAGCGGGAGTGGCCGAGCAGTACTTC.

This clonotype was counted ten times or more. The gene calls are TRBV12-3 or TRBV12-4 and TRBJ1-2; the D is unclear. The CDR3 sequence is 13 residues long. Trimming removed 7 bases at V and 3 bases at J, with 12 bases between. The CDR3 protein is CASISGSDYGYTF. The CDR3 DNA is TGTGCCAGCATTTCGGGATCTGACTATGGCTACACCTTC.

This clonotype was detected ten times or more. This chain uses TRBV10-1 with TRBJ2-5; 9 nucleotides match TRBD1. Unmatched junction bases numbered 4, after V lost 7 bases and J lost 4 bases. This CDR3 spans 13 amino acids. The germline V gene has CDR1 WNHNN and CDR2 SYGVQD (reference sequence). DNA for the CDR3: TGCGCCAGCAACAGGGGGCCGGGAGAGACCCAGTACTTC. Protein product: CASNRGPGETQYF.

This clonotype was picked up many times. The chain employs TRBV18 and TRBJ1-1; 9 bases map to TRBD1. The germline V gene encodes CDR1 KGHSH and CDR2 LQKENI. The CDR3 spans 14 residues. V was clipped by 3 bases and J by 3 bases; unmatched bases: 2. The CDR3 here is CASSPDRGHTEAFF. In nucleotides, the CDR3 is TGTGCCAGCTCACCGGACAGGGGCCACACTGAAGCTTTCTTT.

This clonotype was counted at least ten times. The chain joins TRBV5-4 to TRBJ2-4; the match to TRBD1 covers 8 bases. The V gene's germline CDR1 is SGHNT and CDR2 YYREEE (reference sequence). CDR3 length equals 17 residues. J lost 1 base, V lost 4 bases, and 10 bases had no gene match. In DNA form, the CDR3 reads TGTGCCAGCAGCCCACCGACAGGGGAAGCCGCCAAAAACATTCAGTACTTC. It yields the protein CASSPPTGEAAKNIQYF.

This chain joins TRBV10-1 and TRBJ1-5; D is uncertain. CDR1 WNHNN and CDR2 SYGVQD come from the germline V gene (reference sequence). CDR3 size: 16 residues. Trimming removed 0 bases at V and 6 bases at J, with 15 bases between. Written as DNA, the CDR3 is TGCGCCAGCAGTGAGTCGAGGTTAGGACCAGGTCAGCCCCAGCATTTT. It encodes CASSESRLGPGQPQHF.

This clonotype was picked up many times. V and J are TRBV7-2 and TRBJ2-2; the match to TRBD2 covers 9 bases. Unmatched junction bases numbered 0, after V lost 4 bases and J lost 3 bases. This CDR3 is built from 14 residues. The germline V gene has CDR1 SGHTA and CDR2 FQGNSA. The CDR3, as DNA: TGTGCCAGCAGCTGGACTAGCGACACCGGGGAGCTGTTTTTT. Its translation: CASSWTSDTGELFF. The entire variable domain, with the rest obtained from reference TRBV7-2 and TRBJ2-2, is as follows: GAGVSQSPSNKVTEKGKDVELRCDPISGHTALYWYRQSLGQGLEFLIYFQGNSAPDKSGLPSDRFSAERTGGSVSTLTIQRTQQEDSAVYLCASSWTSDTGELFFGEGSRLTVL.

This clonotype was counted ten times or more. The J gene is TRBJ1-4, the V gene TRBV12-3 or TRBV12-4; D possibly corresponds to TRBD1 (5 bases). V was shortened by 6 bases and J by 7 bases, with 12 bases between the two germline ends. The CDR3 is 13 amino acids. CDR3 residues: CASSTPGFEKLFF. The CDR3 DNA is TGTGCCAGCAGCACCCCAGGGTTTGAAAAACTGTTTTTT.

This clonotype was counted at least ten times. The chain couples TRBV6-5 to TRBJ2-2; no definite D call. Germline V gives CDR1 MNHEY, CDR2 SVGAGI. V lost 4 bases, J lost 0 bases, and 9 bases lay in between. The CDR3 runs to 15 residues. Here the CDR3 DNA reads TGTGCCAGCAGTTTAACTTCCTCGAACACCGGGGAGCTGTTTTTT. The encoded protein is CASSLTSSNTGELFF.